This TCR beta chain was recovered during a study of T cell repertoires in cytomegalovirus infection. In the study overall: CMV infection together with matching HLA type was indicated by public TCR beta signatures.

TCRdb reprocessed the reads with MiXCR, giving one entry per CDR3 protein. In the table there are hundreds of thousands of distinct CDR3 sequences, 15% to 20% of which are singletons. Whole-study results and caveats: Within the response measured ex vivo, HLA-C-restricted CMV-specific TCR beta clonotypes were dominant.

A word on this clonotype: Its matching antigen is unknown.

Trimming left V 3 bases short and J 4 bases short, with 10 bases between. The CDR3 extends over 14 amino acids. Sequencing was done on a sample of PBMCs. The sequence derives from a human donor in good health (CMV status not recorded). Some clones in this sample may be carry-over from other donors' samples. V usage is TRBV12-3 or TRBV12-4 and J usage is TRBJ1-5, with TRBD1 as a possible D gene (5 bases). The DNA for the CDR3 is TGTGCCAGCAGTTTCGGACATCAAAATCAGCCCCAGCATTTT. Its translation is CASSFGHQNQPQHF.